One sample yielded the 17 T cell receptor beta chains listed below, sequenced in a study of PD-L1 blockade in urothelial cancer. The time point: peripheral blood 6 weeks after treatment start. Assay: immunoSEQ multiplex PCR; the TCRdb copy retains only in-frame clones and omits some. This table holds 100,000 to 150,000 clones, roughly 86% found once. Sequenced material: PBMCs, taken around atezolizumab (anti-PD-L1) treatment. The source of these receptors is a man aged 45-65 years with urothelial cancer.

The V gene is TRBV7-2, the J gene TRBJ1-5, with a possible D match to TRBD1 (6 bases). The CDR3 runs to 15 residues. The germline V gene encodes CDR1 SGHTA and CDR2 FQGNSA. V lost 1 base and J lost 2, with 9 bases in between. CDR3 nucleotides: TGTGCCAGCAGCTTAGGAGACAGGCGCAATCAGCCCCAGCATTTT. Amino acids: CASSLGDRRNQPQHF.

This clone has a single count. V usage is TRBV2 and J usage is TRBJ2-3, with TRBD2 identical over 9 bases. This CDR3 spans 17 amino acids. CDR1 is SNHLY and CDR2 is FYNNEI in the germline V gene. V dropped 9 bases and J dropped 2; count of bases not matched to a gene: 15. CDR3 in amino acids: CARYTKEREDDTDTQYF. DNA of the CDR3: TGTGCCAGATATACTAAAGAGCGGGAGGACGACACAGATACGCAGTATTTT.

This chain links TRBV28 with TRBJ2-7; 8 positions agree with TRBD1. Trimming took 2 bases from V and 2 from J; bases not matched to a gene: 5. Germline V gene data show CDR1 as MDHEN and CDR2 as SYDVKM. CDR3 length: 15 residues. The CDR3 is CASSLGDRGPYEQYF. Here the CDR3 DNA reads TGTGCCAGCAGTTTAGGTGACAGGGGACCCTACGAGCAGTACTTC.

The chain's CDR3 is CASSYLASAEYEQYF. The CDR3, as DNA: TGTGCCAGCAGTTACTTGGCTAGCGCGGAGTACGAGCAGTACTTC. The chain is built from TRBV6-6 and TRBJ2-7; the D gene is possibly TRBD2 (6 bases). Trimming cost V 1 base and J 4 bases, with 14 bases left between them. The CDR3 runs to 15 residues. The germline gives CDR1 MNHNY, CDR2 SVGAGI (reference sequence).

The chain is built from TRBV5-1 and TRBJ1-6; D might be TRBD1 (6 bases). Germline CDR1 SGHRS, CDR2 YFSETQ. V dropped 0 bases and J dropped 4 bases, with 8 bases sitting between them. The CDR3 totals 15 residues. This chain's CDR3 is CASSLDGQYNSPLHF. CDR3 nucleotide sequence: TGCGCCAGCAGCTTGGACGGACAGTATAATTCACCCCTCCACTTT.

This clone was seen repeatedly, ten times or more. The gene calls are TRBV28 and TRBJ1-1; weak D call: TRBD1 (6 bases). Between the trimmed V and J ends, which lost 6 bases and 7 bases, there was a span of 18 bases. This CDR3 has 14 amino acids. Germline assignment: CDR1 MDHEN and CDR2 SYDVKM. CDR3 nucleotides: TGTGCCAGCAGGACAGGAGTTTTAGGGAATGAAGCTTTCTTT. It specifies CASRTGVLGNEAFF.

The chain carries TRBV5-4 and TRBJ1-1, with a weak D call TRBD1 (6 bases). CDR3 size: 13 residues. Between the trimmed V and J ends, which lost 4 bases and 7 bases, there was a span of 14 bases. The V gene's germline CDR1 is SGHNT and CDR2 YYREEE (reference sequence). CDR3 region: CASSIYTGFEAFF. CDR3 coding DNA: TGTGCCAGCAGCATATATACAGGGTTTGAAGCTTTCTTT. Full variable domain (missing parts from reference TRBV5-4 and TRBJ1-1): ETGVTQSPTHLIKTRGQQVTLRCSSQSGHNTVSWYQQALGQGPQFIFQYYREEENGRGNFPPRFSGLQFPNYSSELNVNALELDDSALYLCASSIYTGFEAFFGQGTRLTVV.

This clone was seen a single time. The gene calls are TRBV25-1 and TRBJ1-5, with D unresolved. Germline loops: CDR1 MGHDK, CDR2 SYGVNS. The CDR3 length is 14 residues. The V and J ends lost 1 base and 4 bases respectively, with 8 bases between them. The CDR3 region is CASSEFSSNQPQHF. CDR3 nucleotides: TGTGCCAGCAGTGAATTTTCCAGTAATCAGCCCCAGCATTTT.

The genes are TRBV19 and TRBJ1-2; TRBD1 aligns across 7 bases. J gave up 3 bases and V 4 bases, and 5 bases lay outside the gene matches. The CDR3 runs to 14 residues. Per germline, CDR1 LNHDA and CDR2 SQIVND (reference sequence). CDR3 bases: TGTGCCAGTAGTACGATCGGACAGGACTATGGCTACACCTTC. Translating gives CASSTIGQDYGYTF.

The chain employs TRBV11-1 and TRBJ2-2; D might be TRBD2 (6 bases). The V end lost 2 bases, the J end lost 5 bases, and 9 bases lay between the germline ends. CDR3 length: 14 residues. CDR1 and CDR2 (germline): SGHAT, FQDESV (reference sequence). CDR3: CASSLNAGTGELFF. The CDR3 nucleotides read TGTGCCAGCAGCTTAAACGCGGGGACCGGGGAGCTGTTTTTT.

J is TRBJ2-1 and V is TRBV11-2; 12 nucleotides align to TRBD2. CDR1 is SGHAT and CDR2 is FQNNGV in the germline V gene. CDR3 length equals 15 residues. The junction had 6 bases not matched to a gene; V was cut back by 5 bases and J by 7 bases. The CDR3 reads CASSVMTSGSNEQFF. Here the CDR3 DNA reads TGTGCCAGCAGCGTTATGACTAGCGGGAGTAATGAGCAGTTCTTC.

CDR3 nucleotides: TGTGCCAGTAGACGGGACAGGGGGGTTCCGGAGCAGTTCTTC. Protein product: CASRRDRGVPEQFF. The V gene is TRBV19, the J gene TRBJ2-1; 11 bases line up with TRBD1. There are 14 residues in the CDR3. V lost 6 bases, J lost 10 bases, and 8 bases stayed unmatched. The V gene's germline CDR1 is LNHDA and CDR2 SQIVND (reference sequence).

The chain combines TRBV29-1 with TRBJ2-4, with TRBD2 as a possible D gene (5 bases). Trimming left V 5 bases short and J 3 bases short, with 11 bases between. This CDR3 contains 13 residues. Germline CDR1 is SQVTM and CDR2 is ANQGSEA. The CDR3 DNA sequence: TGCAGCGTTAGGGAGTTGAACAAAAACATTCAGTACTTC. Translating it yields CSVRELNKNIQYF. The whole variable domain, filled in from reference TRBV29-1 and TRBJ2-4, reads SAVISQKPSRDICQRGTSLTIQCQVDSQVTMMFWYRQQPGQSLTLIATANQGSEATYESGFVIDKFPISRPNLTFSTLTVSNMSPEDSSIYLCSVRELNKNIQYFGAGTRLSVL.

The rearrangement uses TRBV5-1 and TRBJ2-7; 9 bases are a match to TRBD1. V shed 4 bases, J shed 5 bases, and the junction held 4 bases outside the gene matches. Per germline, CDR1 SGHRS and CDR2 YFSETQ. This CDR3 is 13 amino acids long. CDR3 in amino acids: CASSTGTGNEQYF. DNA for the CDR3: TGCGCCAGCAGCACCGGGACAGGGAACGAGCAGTACTTC.

J is TRBJ2-2 and V is TRBV7-3; 13 bases are a match to TRBD2. V shed 5 bases, J shed 8 bases, and the junction held 2 bases outside the gene matches. CDR3 length equals 14 residues. CDR1 SGHTA and CDR2 FQGTGA come from the germline V gene. As DNA, the CDR3 is TGTGCCAGCAGCCCGGGACTAGCGGGAGGGGAGCTGTTTTTT. Translating gives CASSPGLAGGELFF.

This chain's CDR3 is CASSFLFDRAGEQYF. The CDR3 DNA is TGCGCCAGCAGCTTTCTCTTTGACAGGGCGGGTGAGCAGTACTTC. The V gene is TRBV5-1, the J gene TRBJ2-7; 7 bases are shared with TRBD1. Germline CDR1 SGHRS, CDR2 YFSETQ. The CDR3 covers 15 residues. Unmatched junction bases numbered 12, after V lost 2 bases and J lost 7 bases.

This chain uses TRBV13 with TRBJ2-7; TRBD2 agrees at 7 bases. Trimming cost V 4 bases and J 0 bases; bases outside gene matches: 9. CDR1 and CDR2 (germline): PRHDT, FYEKMQ (reference sequence). CDR3 length: 16 amino acids. The chain's CDR3 is CASSSDGLESSYEQYF. The CDR3, as DNA: TGTGCCAGCAGCTCTGACGGACTAGAGAGCTCCTACGAGCAGTACTTC.